Below, 12 T cell receptor beta chains from the same sample are listed, as sequenced in a study of vaccination effects on CD4 cells after COVID-19. No cognate antigen is known for these TCRs. Using viral peptide pools, the ViraFEST assay grew out antigen-specific CD4+ T cells prior to sequencing. CD4+ T cell isolation took place after 10 days of culture. This individual tested PCR-positive for SARS-CoV-2 infection between March and December 2020. Here immunoSEQ multiplex PCR was the method, and the copy in TCRdb shows in-frame clones only, minus some. The repertoire holds 30,000 to 35,000 clones, under 85% seen once, with 25% to 30% in the top ten. The sequences come from CD4+ T cells from PBMCs cultured with a peptide pool, collected before COVID-19 vaccination. These receptors were collected from a human donor who had a prior SARS-CoV-2 infection.

In this sample, this clone turned up a few times. CDR3 DNA: TGTGCCAGCAGCCTCGAGGTAGCGACTCACGAGCAGTACTTC. Its translation is CASSLEVATHEQYF. The chain recombines TRBV4-2 with TRBJ2-7; tentatively, D is TRBD2 (5 bases). The V end lost 4 bases, the J end lost 5 bases, and 15 bases lay between the germline ends. This CDR3 comprises 14 residues. Germline loops: CDR1 LGHNA, CDR2 YNFKEQ.

This clone was counted once. This CDR3 is CASSKTSGRPIGTQYF. CDR3 bases: TGTGCCAGCAGTAAAACTAGCGGGAGACCTATCGGGACCCAGTACTTC. V and J are TRBV6-2 or TRBV6-3 and TRBJ2-5; TRBD2 matches at 11 bases. Per germline, CDR1 MNHEY and CDR2 SVGEGT. This CDR3 contains 16 residues. V shed 5 bases, J shed 7 bases, and the junction held 12 bases outside the gene matches.

This chain joins TRBV28 and TRBJ1-2, with D uncertain. Germline V gene sequence: CDR1 MDHEN, CDR2 SYDVKM. The CDR3 contains 13 residues. Trimming took off 6 bases at V and 8 bases at J, with 16 bases between the two ends. CDR3 coding DNA: TGTGCCAGCAGGCTCAATCCCGTCGGCGGCTACACCTTC. Residues: CASRLNPVGGYTF.

This clone has more than one count but fewer than ten. The gene calls are TRBV28 and TRBJ2-3; 8 positions match TRBD1. This CDR3 comprises 13 residues. V shed 6 bases, J shed 4 bases, and the junction held 3 bases outside the gene matches. Germline V gene lookup returns CDR1 MDHEN and CDR2 SYDVKM. CDR3 region: CASRLTGADTQYF. In nucleotides, the CDR3 is TGTGCCAGCAGGTTGACAGGGGCAGATACGCAGTATTTT.

The chain combines TRBV7-2 with TRBJ2-1; D remains unclear. The CDR3 is 16 residues long. Germline CDR1 is SGHTA and CDR2 is FQGNSA. With 4 bases removed from V and 5 bases from J, the gap between germline ends came to 18 bases. The CDR3 nucleotides read TGTGCCAGCAGCTGGAATGGCTGGCAGCTTAACAATGAGCAGTTCTTC. This gives the protein CASSWNGWQLNNEQFF.

The J gene is TRBJ1-3, the V gene TRBV11-3, with no clear D. CDR3 length equals 15 residues. V dropped 0 bases and J dropped 0 bases, with 6 bases sitting between them. Germline-derived CDR1 and CDR2 are SGHNT and YENEEA. In DNA, the CDR3 is TGTGCCAGCAGCTTAGAAACGCTCTCTGGAAACACCATATATTTT. As protein: CASSLETLSGNTIYF.

The rearrangement links TRBV7-2 to TRBJ2-5, with D possibly TRBD1 on 6 matching bases. Germline V gene lookup returns CDR1 SGHTA and CDR2 FQGNSA. The CDR3 sequence is 13 residues long. V shed 5 bases and J shed 2 bases, with 9 bases lying between them. The chain's CDR3 is CASSLGQQETQYF. Here the CDR3 DNA reads TGTGCCAGCAGCCTTGGACAGCAAGAGACCCAGTACTTC.

This clone was counted only a few times. The sample has other DNA sequences that encode this CDR3 too. The chain links TRBV7-9 to TRBJ1-2; D is uncertain. Germline CDR1 reads SEHNR; CDR2 reads FQNEAQ (reference sequence). Trimming took 3 bases from V and 4 from J, leaving 3 bases between them. This CDR3 is 11 amino acids long. DNA for the CDR3: TGTGCCAGCAGCTTGCTCTATGGCTACACCTTC. It yields the protein CASSLLYGYTF.

This chain links TRBV7-2 with TRBJ2-6; D is undetermined. This CDR3 spans 15 amino acids. Germline loops: CDR1 SGHTA, CDR2 FQGNSA. The V and J ends lost 8 bases and 0 bases respectively, with 11 bases between them. CDR3 coding DNA: TGTGCCAGCGAGACCGATCCCTCTGGGGCCAACGTCCTGACTTTC. Encoded protein: CASETDPSGANVLTF. Filled out from reference TRBV7-2 and TRBJ2-6, the complete variable domain reads GAGVSQSPSNKVTEKGKDVELRCDPISGHTALYWYRQSLGQGLEFLIYFQGNSAPDKSGLPSDRFSAERTGGSVSTLTIQRTQQEDSAVYLCASETDPSGANVLTFGAGSRLTVL.

The chain combines TRBV6-1 with TRBJ1-2; unclear D gene. The CDR3 has 14 residues. Germline V CDR1 and CDR2: MNHNS, SASEGT. Trimming pared 0 bases from V and 0 bases from J, leaving 5 bases between. CDR3 in DNA: TGTGCCAGCAGTGAAGCACCAGCTAACTATGGCTACACCTTC. Its protein product is CASSEAPANYGYTF.

The genes are TRBV5-1 and TRBJ2-1; 13 bases are a match to TRBD2. Per the germline V gene, CDR1 is SGHRS and CDR2 is YFSETQ. The CDR3 runs to 17 residues. With 0 bases clipped from V and 10 bases from J, the junction kept 10 bases outside the gene matches. As DNA, the CDR3 is TGCGCCAGCAGCTTGGGGGTCGGACTAGCGGGAGAGGAGGAGCAGTTCTTC. This codes for CASSLGVGLAGEEEQFF.

The chain combines TRBV5-6 with TRBJ1-1; a weak D match, TRBD1 (5 bases). V shed 1 base and J shed 4 bases, with 11 bases lying between them. The CDR3 length is 14 residues. CDR1 is SGHDT, CDR2 YYEEEE, per germline. The CDR3: CASSLQGGPTEAFF. The CDR3 bases are TGTGCCAGCAGCTTGCAGGGAGGGCCCACTGAAGCTTTCTTT.